These 21 T cell receptor beta chains were all obtained from the same sample, sequenced in a study of T cells after yellow fever vaccination. Each CDR3 protein is one row after TCRdb ran MiXCR on the 5' RACE reads. Among some 600,000 distinct CDR3 sequences, 17% were seen once, and the ten largest hold 15% to 20%. The specimen comprised PBMCs, sampled about 5 days after the first yellow fever vaccination. These receptor sequences come from a man younger than 30 who received the YFV17D yellow fever vaccine.

The chain couples TRBV11-1 to TRBJ2-1; D possibly matches TRBD1 or TRBD2 (5 bases each). The V gene's germline CDR1 is SGHAT and CDR2 FQDESV (reference sequence). The CDR3 is 14 residues long. Trimming removed 4 bases at V and 8 bases at J, with 15 bases between. The CDR3 region has the DNA TGTGCCAGCAGCTCCCCAAGACTGGGGGATGAGCAGTTCTTC. This gives the protein CASSSPRLGDEQFF.

This clonotype was observed a handful of times. The chain employs TRBV3-1 and TRBJ2-7, with TRBD1 matching over 7 bases. This CDR3 region has 14 residues. Germline-derived CDR1 and CDR2 are LGHDT and YNNKEL (reference sequence). Trimming at V came to 3 bases and at J to 2 bases, leaving 4 bases not matched to a gene. The chain's CDR3 is CASSHYRGTYEQYV. CDR3 in DNA: TGTGCCAGCAGCCACTACAGGGGAACCTACGAGCAGTACGTC.

The J gene is TRBJ2-3, the V gene TRBV6-2 or TRBV6-3, with D maybe TRBD2 (5 bases). CDR3 length: 17 amino acids. Germline V gene sequence: CDR1 MNHEY, CDR2 SVGEGT. Trimming removed 7 bases from V and 2 bases from J, with 22 bases in between. The CDR3 loop reads CASISRRGDLTTDTQYF. DNA for the CDR3: TGTGCCAGCATCTCAAGACGGGGTGATCTGACCACAGATACGCAGTATTTT.

This clonotype was seen a few times. The V call is TRBV6-2 or TRBV6-3, the J call TRBJ1-1; weak D call: TRBD1 (5 bases). Trimming pared 2 bases from V and 5 bases from J, leaving 15 bases between. Germline V CDR1 and CDR2: MNHEY, SVGEGT. The CDR3 extends over 15 amino acids. DNA of the CDR3: TGTGCCAGCAGTTACGCAGAAACAGGATTGACTGAAGCTTTCTTT. Translated: CASSYAETGLTEAFF.

The chain recombines TRBV7-9 with TRBJ1-4; D possibly corresponds to TRBD1 (6 bases). Germline CDR1 and CDR2: SEHNR and FQNEAQ (reference sequence). The CDR3 has 15 amino acids. The V end was cut by 5 bases, the J end by 1 base, with 11 bases between. DNA of the CDR3: TGTGCCAGCAGCCTCGGGACAATAACTAATGAAAAACTGTTTTTT. Translated: CASSLGTITNEKLFF.

This clonotype was counted between two and nine times. The chain joins TRBV20-1 to TRBJ1-5; no clear D gene. CDR3 size: 13 residues. V was pared by 1 base and J by 4 bases, with 8 bases between. Germline-derived CDR1 and CDR2 are DFQATT and SNEGSKA (reference sequence). The CDR3 here is CSARGGLNQPQHF. The DNA of the CDR3 is TGCAGTGCTAGAGGGGGTCTAAATCAGCCCCAGCATTTT.

V is TRBV4-3 and J is TRBJ2-5; possibly TRBD1 or TRBD2 for D (5 bases each). Trimming left V 4 bases short and J 7 bases short, with 16 bases between. The CDR3 is 14 amino acids. Germline V gives CDR1 LGHNA, CDR2 YSLEER. The CDR3 nucleotides are TGCGCCAGCAGCCGACAAACGGGGACCCGGACCCAGTACTTC. Translating it yields CASSRQTGTRTQYF.

The chain uses TRBV27 and TRBJ1-2, with D possibly matching TRBD1 (6 bases). The CDR3 spans 15 residues. The V end was cut by 5 bases, the J end by 8 bases, with 21 bases between. Germline V gene data show CDR1 as MNHEY and CDR2 as SMNVEV (reference sequence). The CDR3 region is CASSPGTRVDYGYTF. DNA for the CDR3: TGTGCCAGCAGTCCCGGGACAAGGGTCGATTACGGCTACACCTTC.

This chain joins TRBV12-3 or TRBV12-4 and TRBJ2-7; the match to TRBD2 covers 7 bases. The CDR3 runs to 16 residues. V was clipped by 0 bases and J by 4 bases; unmatched bases: 9. In DNA form, the CDR3 reads TGTGCCAGCAGTTTAGCGGGGGGGTTGATCGAATACGAGCAGTACTTC. Translating gives CASSLAGGLIEYEQYF.

This rearrangement joins TRBV7-8 to TRBJ1-2, with 9 bases aligning to TRBD1. V trimming: 3 bases; J trimming: 6 bases; junction bases outside the gene matches: 5. CDR1 is SGHVS and CDR2 is FQNEAQ in the germline V gene. The CDR3 is made up of 14 amino acids. The chain's CDR3 is CASSLGQGKDGYTF. As DNA, the CDR3 is TGTGCCAGCAGCTTGGGACAGGGCAAGGATGGCTACACCTTC.

The chain is built from TRBV6-1 and TRBJ1-3; tentative D call: TRBD1 (5 bases). Trimming cost V 8 bases and J 0 bases, with 17 bases left between them. The CDR3 is 16 amino acids. Germline V gene lookup returns CDR1 MNHNS and CDR2 SASEGT. CDR3: CASRDGPTYSGNTIYF. Here the CDR3 DNA reads TGTGCCAGCCGGGACGGGCCGACTTACTCTGGAAACACCATATATTTT.

The sample holds a few counts of this clonotype. The chain is built from TRBV6-5 and TRBJ1-5, with D perhaps matching TRBD1 (5 bases). Germline V gene data show CDR1 as MNHEY and CDR2 as SVGAGI. CDR3 length: 15 amino acids. V gave up 2 bases and J gave up 0 bases, with 8 bases separating them. In DNA form, the CDR3 reads TGTGCCAGCAGTTACGACAGAAATAGCAATCAGCCCCAGCATTTT. Its protein product is CASSYDRNSNQPQHF.

The gene calls are TRBV7-9 and TRBJ2-2; D possibly corresponds to TRBD2 (6 bases). The CDR3 consists of 15 residues. Germline loops: CDR1 SEHNR, CDR2 FQNEAQ (reference sequence). V gave up 6 bases and J gave up 7 bases, with 18 bases separating them. CDR3 sequence: CASRGTGGTSGELFF. The CDR3 nucleotides read TGTGCCAGCAGAGGGACTGGGGGAACAAGCGGGGAGCTGTTTTTT.

This clonotype was seen a handful of times. CDR3 loop: CSTPESGDEQFF. CDR3 nucleotides: TGCAGTACCCCCGAGTCCGGTGACGAGCAGTTCTTC. This chain uses TRBV20-1 with TRBJ2-1; D remains unclear. Trimming took off 8 bases at V and 10 bases at J, with 18 bases between the two ends. Per germline, CDR1 DFQATT and CDR2 SNEGSKA (reference sequence). The CDR3 has 12 amino acids.

This sequence joins TRBV5-6 and TRBJ1-1; a weak D match, TRBD1 (5 bases). This CDR3 is 13 amino acids long. CDR1 and CDR2 from the germline V gene are SGHDT and YYEEEE. The V and J ends lost 5 bases and 3 bases respectively, with 11 bases between them. CDR3: CASRGPFDTEAFF. The CDR3 DNA reads as TGTGCCAGCAGGGGGCCATTTGACACTGAAGCTTTCTTT.

This chain joins TRBV7-2 and TRBJ1-1; D is perhaps TRBD1 (6 bases). The germline CDR1 and CDR2 sequences are SGHTA and FQGNSA. The V and J ends lost 4 bases and 3 bases respectively, with 15 bases between them. The CDR3 totals 15 residues. CDR3 residues: CASSWGAGLDTEAFF. CDR3 in DNA: TGTGCCAGCAGCTGGGGGGCAGGATTGGACACTGAAGCTTTCTTT.

J is TRBJ2-6 and V is TRBV3-1; TRBD2 aligns across 11 bases. Germline-derived CDR1 and CDR2 are LGHDT and YNNKEL (reference sequence). The CDR3 extends over 20 amino acids. Losses at the gene ends were 1 base for V and 0 bases for J; bases not matched to a gene: 8. The CDR3 region has the DNA TGTGCCAGCAGCCAAGCCCAGGGGACTAGCGGATCCTCTGGGGCCAACGTCCTGACTTTC. It translates to CASSQAQGTSGSSGANVLTF.

This clonotype was seen more than once but under ten times. The chain links TRBV4-3 to TRBJ2-2, with 8 positions matching TRBD2. The CDR3 length is 18 residues. The ends lost 4 bases at V and 5 bases at J; junction bases unmatched: 15. Germline-derived CDR1 and CDR2 are LGHNA and YSLEER. CDR3 DNA sequence: TGCGCCAGCAGCCTCAAACGGTCCCGGGGGGGCTCGACCGGGGAGCTGTTTTTT. Translated: CASSLKRSRGGSTGELFF.

This clonotype was observed a handful of times. The chain recombines TRBV6-5 with TRBJ2-5; 9 bases are a match to TRBD1. CDR1 is MNHEY and CDR2 is SVGAGI in the germline V gene. V shed 2 bases, J shed 5 bases, and the junction held 6 bases outside the gene matches. The CDR3 contains 15 residues. CDR3 sequence (DNA): TGTGCCAGCAGTTACGGGACAGGGCTCGGGGAGACCCAGTACTTC. Translation: CASSYGTGLGETQYF.

J is TRBJ2-1 and V is TRBV27; D call uncertain. The V and J ends lost 1 base and 6 bases respectively, with 7 bases between them. The CDR3 has 13 amino acids. Germline V CDR1 and CDR2: MNHEY, SMNVEV (reference sequence). The CDR3 loop reads CASSLFLPNEQFF. CDR3 in DNA: TGTGCCAGCAGTTTATTCCTCCCCAATGAGCAGTTCTTC.

This clonotype was counted at least ten times. The CDR3: CASSLRRGAAARETQYF. The CDR3 bases are TGTGCCAGCAGCTTAAGGCGGGGGGCCGCGGCTCGCGAGACCCAGTACTTC. The chain has TRBV7-2 and TRBJ2-5; 8 positions agree with TRBD2. This CDR3 region has 17 residues. Per germline, CDR1 SGHTA and CDR2 FQGNSA. With 2 bases clipped from V and 5 bases from J, the junction kept 13 bases outside the gene matches.